This TCR beta chain was recorded in a study of T cell repertoires in cytomegalovirus infection. TCRdb re-analysed the reads in MiXCR, keeping a single row per CDR3 protein. The table records hundreds of thousands of distinct CDR3 sequences, approximately 33% of them present only once. This clonotype appeared a few times. Its target is not known. The material sequenced was cultured CD8+ T cells from PBMCs, taken from culture after CMV antigen stimulation. The sequence came from a human donor in good health (CMV status not recorded). Some clones in this sample may be carry-over from other donors' samples.

Written as DNA, the CDR3 is TGTGCCAGCAAATACCCGGGCACTGAAGCTTTCTTT. It codes for CASKYPGTEAFF. The chain carries TRBV12-3 or TRBV12-4 and TRBJ1-1; no clear D. This CDR3 region has 12 residues. Between the trimmed V and J ends, which lost 7 bases and 4 bases, there was a span of 10 bases.